This T cell receptor (beta chain) was profiled in a study of blood T cells in healthy people across ages (dated by TCRdb to 2013 to 2016). As for the study more broadly: In model experiments, template switching captured roughly one uniquely barcoded TCR beta cDNA molecule for every two T cells. Age-related changes in TCR beta repertoire diversity were measured in the study by deep sequencing normalized with unique cDNA molecular identifiers. The donors were split into four age groups: young (average around 16 years), middle-aged (more than 35), aged (about 56) and long-lived (roughly 86). To avoid experimental bias, donors of different ages were spread randomly across the sequencing lanes. For two donors (one aged 18 to 30 and one aged 80 or older), the study analyzed two additional independent replicas of 1 million unique cDNA reads from the same blood draw.

This clonotype was found a few times. No cognate antigen has been identified for it. A junction end diverges from the germline sequence, so it may reflect a read error. Library preparation used 5' RACE. A second PCR of 7 to 11 cycles was performed with a sample-barcoded 5' primer and a J-beta primer mix. A unique molecular identifier was introduced onto each TCR beta cDNA molecule by a template-switch 5' adaptor carrying 12 random nucleotides. Each sample yielded at least 3 million CDR3-containing paired-end reads. First-strand cDNA synthesis was performed from all RNA using the Mint cDNA synthesis kit, with priming by a TRBC-specific oligonucleotide. After uracil-DNA glycosylase treatment, a first 18-cycle PCR used universal primers M1SS and BC2_uni_R on all cDNA. The authors processed their data as follows. Normalization of each sample was performed by random selection of 1 million high-quality reads, each carrying a distinct molecular identifier. Reads sharing molecular identifiers were discarded rather than binned into consensus sequences. CDR3 identification, clonotype clustering and error correction used MiTCR with a Q25 quality threshold and the strictest error-elimination algorithm. Lower-bound total TCR beta diversity was estimated with a nonparametric unseen species model using Euler transformation. The raw public reads went through TCRdb reprocessing: fastp at Q25, MiXCR clone calling, in-frame beta chains kept. CDR3 protein duplicates are merged, each entry listing the most common genes and DNA. It is TCRdb's table, rather than the study itself, that gives the V and J calls and clone size. This sample comprises some 1.8 million distinct CDR3 sequences, approximately 40% of them detected only once. 23% of the sample comes from the top ten.

Beyond this particular receptor, the publication reports: Since profiling was done on bulk unsorted PBMCs, naive and antigen-experienced compartments could not be conclusively compared. A strong correlation was found between observed TCR beta diversity and the percentage of naive T cells measured by flow cytometry. Observed TCR beta diversity per million T cells fell roughly linearly with age, and a significant reduction was already apparent by age around 40. Total diversity estimates from one million sequenced T cells were considered lower bounds and underestimates. Because the CMV infection status of the donors was unknown, age-related changes in expanded clonotypes may potentially have been confounded. The long-lived group showed more naive CD4+ T cells, fewer expanded clones and increased TCR diversity than the aged group, suggesting age selection.

In the germline V gene, CDR1 corresponds to MNHEY and CDR2 to SVGAGI. Reading from cysteine to phenylalanine, the CDR3 counts 15 amino acids. Of the read, only the CDR3 DNA is kept; its 45 bases are in frame from base 1. Systemically healthy Caucasian individuals from Russia, 35 to 50 in total and aged roughly 6 to 100 years, were included as donors. Each donor gave around 9 milliliters of peripheral blood, collected into EDTA-treated Vacutainer tubes. Ficoll-Paque density-gradient centrifugation was used to isolate PBMCs, with at least 6.5 million per sample. Trizol reagent was used to extract total RNA from the PBMCs, yielding at least 6 micrograms per sample. For every donor, flow cytometry on a PBMC aliquot measured the percentage of naive CD45RAhigh/CD27high T cells.

Rearrangement joined TRBV6-5 to TRBJ1-5, with the D gene call left open. The sequence derives from a human donor in good health. The material sequenced was blood. The DNA sequence follows: TGCGCCAGCAGCCGTACGGTCTATAGCAATCAGCCCCAGCATTTT. Its protein product is CASSRTVYSNQPQHF.